The present TCR beta chain was sequenced within a study of identical twins. Study results and limitations: Sharing of beta out-of-frame sequences by twins showed a weaker excess. Conclusions leaned on cross-sectional statistical analysis and did not track the same donors over time. Fewer insertions characterized abundant cord blood beta clonotypes, whereas memory repertoires showed none.

TCRdb fed the 5' RACE reads into MiXCR, producing one record per CDR3 protein. Seen here are around 280,000 distinct CDR3 sequences, about 8.1% observed once, and the top ten hold more than 2%. There are many counts of this clonotype. What it recognizes is unknown. These data were also filed under a second study, of yellow fever vaccine responses in identical twins.

This receptor was identified in a young woman in good health. Material: memory (CD45RO+) T cells sorted from blood.

The CDR3 here is CSAGQERFEAFF. The CDR3 DNA follows: TGCAGCGCCGGACAGGAAAGGTTTGAAGCTTTCTTT. The chain uses TRBV29-1 and TRBJ1-1, with 7 bases fitting TRBD1. The V gene end was trimmed by 7 bases and the J gene end by 7 bases; junction bases not matched to a gene: 9. The CDR3 covers 12 residues. The germline CDR1 and CDR2 sequences are SQVTM and ANQGSEA.